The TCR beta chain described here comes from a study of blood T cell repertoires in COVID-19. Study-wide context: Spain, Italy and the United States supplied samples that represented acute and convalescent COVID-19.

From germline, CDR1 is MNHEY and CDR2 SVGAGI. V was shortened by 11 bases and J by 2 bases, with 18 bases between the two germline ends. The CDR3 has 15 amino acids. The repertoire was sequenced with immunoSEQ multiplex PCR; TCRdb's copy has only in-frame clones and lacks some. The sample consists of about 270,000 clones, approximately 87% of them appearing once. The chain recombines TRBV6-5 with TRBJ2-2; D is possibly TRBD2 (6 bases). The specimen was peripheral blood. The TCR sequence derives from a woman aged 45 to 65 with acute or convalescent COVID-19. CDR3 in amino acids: CAGSLAVLNTGELFF. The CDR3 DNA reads TGTGCCGGATCTTTAGCGGTACTTAACACCGGGGAGCTGTTTTTT.